This T cell receptor beta chain was found in a study of tumor-infiltrating lymphocytes in oesophageal squamous cell carcinoma. CDR1 is SNHLY and CDR2 is FYNNEI in the germline V gene. The CDR3 runs 14 residues. The V end lost 2 bases, the J end lost 0 bases, and 7 bases lay between the germline ends. TCRdb passed the PCR reads through MiXCR, listing each CDR3 protein once. The sample comprises some 14,000 distinct CDR3 sequences, approximately 50% of which are singletons, and over 15% rests with the top ten. The sequencing sample was made of esophageal tumor tissue. This sequence originates from a male donor with esophageal squamous cell carcinoma. V and J are TRBV2 and TRBJ1-1; D gene uncertain. The CDR3, as DNA: TGTGCCAGCAGTGAACAGGCCATGAACACTGAAGCTTTCTTT. Residues: CASSEQAMNTEAFF.